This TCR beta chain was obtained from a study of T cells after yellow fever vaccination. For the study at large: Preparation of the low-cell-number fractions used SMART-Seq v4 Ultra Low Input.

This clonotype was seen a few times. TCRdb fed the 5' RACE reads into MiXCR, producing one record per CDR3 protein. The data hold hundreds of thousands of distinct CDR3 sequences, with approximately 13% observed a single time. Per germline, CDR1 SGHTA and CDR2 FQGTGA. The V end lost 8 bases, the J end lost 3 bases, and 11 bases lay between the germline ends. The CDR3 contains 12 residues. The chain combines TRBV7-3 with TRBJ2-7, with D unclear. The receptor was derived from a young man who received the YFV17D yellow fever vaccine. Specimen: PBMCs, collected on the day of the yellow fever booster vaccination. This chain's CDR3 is CASGKPGYEQYF. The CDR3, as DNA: TGTGCCAGCGGGAAGCCCGGCTACGAGCAGTACTTC.